The clone carrying this TCR beta chain has a count of ten or more. The data belong to a study of Graves' ophthalmopathy and Graves' hyperthyroidism. Per the germline V gene, CDR1 is LGHNA and CDR2 is YSLEER. This CDR3 contains 15 residues. Trimming took 0 bases from V and 7 from J, leaving 15 bases between them. Amplification of the TCR beta CDR3 regions used RNA transcripts (as template). Second-round multiplex PCR came after first-round RT-PCR with HTBI primers. MiXCR, applied by TCRdb to the multiplex PCR reads, yields one record per CDR3 protein. Of tens of thousands of distinct CDR3 sequences detected, roughly 47% appear once; the ten largest clones hold over 4%.

This rearrangement joins TRBV4-3 to TRBJ2-5; TRBD2 is a possible D gene (5 bases). The sample comprised peripheral blood. This receptor was obtained from an adult woman with Graves' ophthalmopathy. CDR3 sequence reads: CASSQDSSPGLTQYF. The CDR3 region has the DNA TGCGCCAGCAGCCAAGACTCCAGCCCAGGACTGACCCAGTACTTC.